This entry is about one T cell receptor (beta chain). What it binds is unknown. The data are from a study of CD8 T cells in ankylosing spondylitis. Study-wide results and caveats: In synovial fluid and blood from reactive arthritis, some motif variants were previously reported. A TCR beta motif of fewer than ten highly homologous variants seemed to mark ankylosing spondylitis blood.

The authors made TCR beta libraries by quantitative 5'-RACE with molecular barcodes. TCRdb redid the calling of the 5' RACE reads with MiXCR, one entry per CDR3 protein. The sample has about 160,000 distinct CDR3 sequences, roughly 18% seen once; the top ten hold 7.8%. J was trimmed by 3 bases and V by 5 bases; bases with no gene match: 11. There are 16 residues in the CDR3. Germline lookup yields CDR1 SGHKS and CDR2 YYEKEE (reference sequence). The sequence was collected from a male donor with ankylosing spondylitis or in good health (not recorded which). The material sequenced was blood, either unsorted or a sorted T cell fraction (not recorded which). The chain carries TRBV5-5 and TRBJ2-5, with 9 nucleotides matching TRBD1. CDR3 protein: CASSRVGTGREETQYF. Written as DNA, the CDR3 is TGTGCCAGCAGTCGGGTGGGGACAGGGCGGGAAGAGACCCAGTACTTC. Looking up the rest from reference TRBV5-5 and TRBJ2-5 gives the full variable domain: DAGVTQSPTHLIKTRGQQVTLRCSPISGHKSVSWYQQVLGQGPQFIFQYYEKEERGRGNFPDRFSARQFPNYSSELNVNALLLGDSALYLCASSRVGTGREETQYFGPGTRLLVL.